Shown below are 31 T cell receptor beta chains from a single sample sequenced in a study of blood T cells in healthy people across ages. A second PCR, run for about 7 to 11 cycles, used a sample-barcoded 5' primer plus a J-beta primer mix. One entry per CDR3 protein, called by TCRdb with MiXCR from the 5' RACE reads. The sample records about 1 million distinct CDR3 sequences, 45% being singletons. The sequenced sample was blood. These receptors came from a woman aged 55-69 years in good health.

This clonotype was seen repeatedly, ten times or more. A much larger clone differs from this one at a single base, so this may be a read error. The chain has TRBV11-2 and TRBJ2-5; TRBD2 matches at 15 bases. CDR1 and CDR2 (germline): SGHAT, FQNNGV. The J segment lost 11 bases and the V segment lost 2 bases, leaving 12 bases of the junction unmatched. The CDR3 extends over 17 amino acids. This chain's CDR3 is CASSLYGTSGRSLEQYF. CDR3 in DNA: TGTGCCAGCAGCTTATACGGGACTAGCGGGAGGTCGCTTGAGCAGTACTTC.

The chain recombines TRBV24-1 with TRBJ2-1, with 7 positions matching TRBD1. The junction had 3 bases not matched to a gene; V was cut back by 4 bases and J by 10 bases. The CDR3 length is 12 residues. The germline gives CDR1 KGHDR, CDR2 SFDVKD. In nucleotides, the CDR3 is TGTGCCACCAGTGAGACAGGGTGGGAGCAGTTCTTC. It encodes CATSETGWEQFF.

The chain is built from TRBV12-3 or TRBV12-4 and TRBJ2-1; D not certain. Between the trimmed V and J ends, which lost 3 bases and 7 bases, there was a span of 13 bases. This CDR3 has 14 amino acids. The CDR3 loop reads CASSFAQIRNEQFF. In nucleotides, the CDR3 is TGTGCCAGCAGTTTTGCGCAAATACGGAATGAGCAGTTCTTC.

V usage is TRBV29-1 and J usage is TRBJ1-2, with 10 bases identical to TRBD1. V was clipped by 8 bases and J by 7 bases; unmatched bases: 7. This CDR3 has 12 residues. CDR1 and CDR2 (germline): SQVTM, ANQGSEA. The CDR3 nucleotides read TGCAGCACAGGACAGGGGGAAGGTGGCTACACCTTC. Protein sequence: CSTGQGEGGYTF.

This clonotype came up a few times. The rearrangement joins TRBV6-6 to TRBJ2-5; 9 nucleotides line up with TRBD2. With 0 bases clipped from V and 2 bases from J, the junction kept 1 base outside the gene matches. This CDR3 region has 15 residues. Germline V gene data show CDR1 as MNHNY and CDR2 as SVGAGI (reference sequence). The CDR3 loop reads CASSYSTSGQETQYF. The DNA for the CDR3 is TGTGCCAGCAGTTACTCGACTAGCGGACAAGAGACCCAGTACTTC.

This clonotype appeared many times. V gene TRBV20-1 combines with J gene TRBJ2-5; TRBD2 matches 11 bases. J lost 5 bases, V lost 5 bases, and 7 bases had no gene match. Germline V gene data show CDR1 as DFQATT and CDR2 as SNEGSKA (reference sequence). The CDR3 length is 14 residues. CDR3 loop: CSAQRTSGSETQYF. CDR3 DNA: TGCAGTGCTCAGAGGACTAGCGGGTCTGAGACCCAGTACTTC.

This clonotype showed up just once. This sequence joins TRBV7-6 and TRBJ1-2; 7 bases are shared with TRBD1. The CDR3 runs to 14 residues. Germline assignment: CDR1 SGHVS and CDR2 FNYEAQ. Trimming at V came to 5 bases and at J to 5 bases, leaving 8 bases not matched to a gene. The CDR3 region has the DNA TGTGCCAGCAGCCCTCAGGGACAGATATATGGCTACACCTTC. Translation: CASSPQGQIYGYTF.

This clonotype came up a few times. The chain couples TRBV5-6 to TRBJ1-4; D not resolved. The ends were cut back, 4 bases at V and 6 bases at J, with 16 bases in the middle. Per germline, CDR1 SGHDT and CDR2 YYEEEE. CDR3 length: 15 residues. CDR3: CASSGPEDSDEKLFF. CDR3 nucleotide sequence: TGTGCCAGCAGCGGGCCTGAGGACTCGGATGAAAAACTGTTTTTT.

A single count supports this clonotype. This could be a read error, since a much larger clone is one nucleotide away. The chain recombines TRBV27 with TRBJ2-7; TRBD2 is a possible D gene (5 bases). With 6 bases removed from V and 4 bases from J, the gap between germline ends came to 16 bases. Germline CDR1 is MNHEY and CDR2 is SMNVEV (reference sequence). This CDR3 has 14 amino acids. Here the CDR3 reads CASSISDPSYEQYF. The DNA of the CDR3 is TGTGCCAGCAGCATTAGCGACCCCTCATACGAGCAGTACTTC.

The chain links TRBV2 to TRBJ1-2; no clear D. The germline gives CDR1 SNHLY, CDR2 FYNNEI. V was pared by 1 base and J by 5 bases, with 5 bases between. The CDR3 covers 12 residues. CDR3 in DNA: TGTGCCAGCAGTGAAGAGACGTATGGCTACACCTTC. Translation: CASSEETYGYTF.

This rearrangement joins TRBV24-1 to TRBJ2-1; TRBD2 matches 13 bases. The CDR3 loop spans 16 amino acids. CDR1 is KGHDR and CDR2 is SFDVKD in the germline V gene. V was pared by 0 bases and J by 6 bases, with 1 base of the junction left unmatched. CDR3 nucleotides: TGTGCCACCAGTGATTTGGGGACTAGCGGGATCAATGAGCAGTTCTTC. Translation gives CATSDLGTSGINEQFF.

J is TRBJ2-5 and V is TRBV20-1, with 12 bases matching TRBD2. The germline V gene encodes CDR1 DFQATT and CDR2 SNEGSKA (reference sequence). The CDR3 sequence is 15 residues long. V lost 0 bases and J lost 5; bases outside the gene matches: 4. CDR3 sequence (DNA): TGCAGTGCTAGAGATTGGACTAGCGGGACTGAGACCCAGTACTTC. Translating it yields CSARDWTSGTETQYF.

This clonotype was detected only a few times. The chain is built from TRBV28 and TRBJ2-6, with 10 bases that match TRBD2. Germline assignment: CDR1 MDHEN and CDR2 SYDVKM. The CDR3 consists of 16 residues. Losses at the gene ends were 7 bases for V and 3 bases for J; bases not matched to a gene: 6. The chain's CDR3 is CASITSGTGGANVLTF. The CDR3 coding sequence is TGTGCCAGCATTACTAGCGGGACAGGTGGGGCCAACGTCCTGACTTTC.

The CDR3 loop is CASSQELGLRRGNEQYF. The CDR3 bases are TGTGCCAGCAGCCAAGAACTGGGACTCCGAAGGGGAAACGAGCAGTACTTC. The chain recombines TRBV14 with TRBJ2-7, with D possibly being TRBD2 (6 bases). Trimming removed 0 bases from V and 5 bases from J, with 20 bases in between. CDR1 and CDR2 (germline): SGHDN, FVKESK. This CDR3 is 17 amino acids long.

A few counts support this clonotype. The V and J genes are TRBV7-9 and TRBJ2-1, with TRBD1 matching 8 bases. This CDR3 region has 16 residues. Germline CDR1 is SEHNR and CDR2 is FQNEAQ (reference sequence). The V gene end was trimmed by 5 bases and the J gene end by 2 bases; junction bases not matched to a gene: 8. CDR3 nucleotide sequence: TGTGCCAGCAGCCCCAGGACAGGGACGCCCTACAATGAGCAGTTCTTC. It specifies CASSPRTGTPYNEQFF.

This chain links TRBV5-1 with TRBJ2-1, with 16 bases fitting TRBD2. CDR3 size: 17 residues. With 3 bases clipped from V and 7 bases from J, the junction kept 7 bases outside the gene matches. Germline V lookup: CDR1 SGHRS, CDR2 YFSETQ. CDR3 in DNA: TGCGCCAGCAGCTGGGGACTAGCGGGAGGGGAAGTAAATGAGCAGTTCTTC. It translates to CASSWGLAGGEVNEQFF.

This clonotype was seen a few times. The V call is TRBV5-8, the J call TRBJ1-2, with TRBD1 matching 7 bases. Germline CDR1 and CDR2: SGHTS and YDEGEE. J gave up 7 bases and V 4 bases, and 10 bases lay outside the gene matches. The CDR3 runs 14 residues. DNA of the CDR3: TGTGCCAGCAGCGTCACAACAGGGGTGGCTGGCTACACCTTC. This encodes CASSVTTGVAGYTF.

The chain uses TRBV29-1 and TRBJ2-5; tentatively, D is TRBD2 (5 bases). Per the germline V gene, CDR1 is SQVTM and CDR2 is ANQGSEA. This CDR3 comprises 12 residues. The V end lost 4 bases, the J end lost 4 bases, and 10 bases lay between the germline ends. The CDR3 bases are TGCAGCGTTGGAGGGATCGGAGAGACCCAGTACTTC. Translated: CSVGGIGETQYF.

This clonotype was counted only a few times. The chain employs TRBV7-6 and TRBJ2-7; TRBD2 aligns across 10 bases. CDR1 and CDR2 from the germline V gene are SGHVS and FNYEAQ. The J segment lost 7 bases and the V segment lost 1 base, leaving 25 bases of the junction unmatched. The CDR3 totals 21 residues. CDR3 residues: CASSLEGAGSGRIQPLGEQYF. Here the CDR3 DNA reads TGTGCCAGCAGCTTAGAGGGGGCTGGTAGCGGGAGGATACAACCTTTGGGGGAGCAGTACTTC. Using reference TRBV7-6 and TRBJ2-7 for the parts outside the CDR3, the full variable domain is GAGVSQSPRYKVTKRGQDVALRCDPISGHVSLYWYRQALGQGPEFLTYFNYEAQQDKSGLPNDRFSAERPEGSISTLTIQRTEQRDSAMYRCASSLEGAGSGRIQPLGEQYFGPGTRLTVT.

In regard to this clonotype: One end of the junction varies from germline; a read error may be responsible. The chain is built from TRBV20-1 and TRBJ2-7; 14 bases are a match to TRBD2. The length of the CDR3 is 14 residues. From germline, CDR1 is DFQATT and CDR2 SNEGSKA (reference sequence). DNA for the CDR3: TGCAGCGCTATTAGGACTAGCGGGGGGAACGAGCAGTACTTC. Translated: CSAIRTSGGNEQYF.

The chain employs TRBV5-1 and TRBJ2-1, with D unclear. V lost 0 bases, J lost 5 bases, and 9 bases lay in between. CDR1 and CDR2 (germline): SGHRS, YFSETQ. CDR3 length equals 14 residues. The CDR3 spells CASSLGRIDNEQFF. CDR3 in DNA: TGCGCCAGCAGCTTGGGACGGATCGACAATGAGCAGTTCTTC.

This clonotype was found a few times. This sequence joins TRBV12-3 or TRBV12-4 and TRBJ1-2; 12 nucleotides line up with TRBD1. The CDR3 totals 17 residues. The trim removed 4 bases at V and 1 base at J, leaving 7 bases unmatched. CDR3 in DNA: TGTGCCAGCAGTTCGGGACAGGGGGCAAGGTATAACTATGGCTACACCTTC. This codes for CASSSGQGARYNYGYTF.

The chain couples TRBV7-8 to TRBJ1-2; D possibly corresponds to TRBD1 (6 bases). The CDR3 is made up of 14 amino acids. Trimming cost V 4 bases and J 4 bases, with 13 bases left between them. Germline V gene lookup returns CDR1 SGHVS and CDR2 FQNEAQ. The CDR3 DNA sequence: TGTGCCAGCAGCTCCTCTTGGGGGGCCTATGGCTACACCTTC. Its protein product is CASSSSWGAYGYTF.

This clonotype was found a few times. V usage is TRBV12-3 or TRBV12-4 and J usage is TRBJ2-3, with 8 nucleotides matching TRBD1. This CDR3 comprises 14 residues. J was trimmed by 9 bases and V by 6 bases; bases with no gene match: 11. The CDR3 loop is CASSHGQGGGTQYF. In DNA, the CDR3 is TGTGCCAGCAGCCACGGACAGGGTGGAGGAACGCAGTATTTT.

The V call is TRBV20-1, the J call TRBJ1-6; D gene unclear. The germline V gene encodes CDR1 DFQATT and CDR2 SNEGSKA (reference sequence). CDR3 size: 13 residues. Trimming cost V 6 bases and J 10 bases, with 16 bases left between them. The CDR3 region is CSAPQNRGSPLHF. DNA of the CDR3: TGCAGTGCACCACAAAACAGAGGATCACCCCTCCACTTT.

The chain is built from TRBV12-3 or TRBV12-4 and TRBJ2-7, with 7 nucleotides matching TRBD2. The CDR3 consists of 13 residues. V lost 3 bases and J lost 7; bases outside the gene matches: 6. The CDR3 loop is CASSFALGGEQYF. The DNA of the CDR3 is TGTGCCAGCAGTTTTGCTCTCGGGGGGGAGCAGTACTTC.

This clonotype occurred a few times. V usage is TRBV20-1 and J usage is TRBJ2-3, with a weak D call TRBD2 (6 bases). Trimming cost V 3 bases and J 0 bases, with 10 bases left between them. The length of the CDR3 is 14 residues. Germline V gene lookup returns CDR1 DFQATT and CDR2 SNEGSKA (reference sequence). The CDR3 protein is CSARPGVSTDTQYF. The CDR3 DNA reads as TGCAGTGCTAGGCCGGGAGTTAGCACAGATACGCAGTATTTT.

The chain couples TRBV27 to TRBJ2-2; D may be TRBD1 or TRBD2 (5 bases each). The V gene lost 2 bases and the J gene lost 6 bases, with 16 bases spanning the gap. Per germline, CDR1 MNHEY and CDR2 SMNVEV (reference sequence). This CDR3 comprises 16 residues. The DNA of the CDR3 is TGTGCCAGCAGTTTAGTTCTCGGGGCATCCTCCGGGGAGCTGTTTTTT. This gives the protein CASSLVLGASSGELFF.

This clonotype was observed a handful of times. The rearrangement joins TRBV28 to TRBJ2-7; D unresolved. The assigned J gene may be wrong: the sequence end matches TRBJ2-5 better. The length of the CDR3 is 12 residues. The germline V gene has CDR1 MDHEN and CDR2 SYDVKM. The CDR3 is CASTLGSETQYF. The CDR3 nucleotides are TGTGCCAGCACCCTAGGCTCCGAGACCCAGTACTTC.

This chain links TRBV13 with TRBJ2-2; TRBD2 is a possible D gene (7 bases). Per germline, CDR1 PRHDT and CDR2 FYEKMQ (reference sequence). The CDR3 runs to 17 residues. The germline V and J ends were trimmed by 5 bases and 5 bases, with 21 bases remaining between them. The CDR3 DNA sequence: TGTGCCAGCAGCCCGAGGGGGGAGGGCCGTAAAACCGGGGAGCTGTTTTTT. Its translation is CASSPRGEGRKTGELFF.

The V call is TRBV7-9, the J call TRBJ2-1, with TRBD2 as a possible D gene (6 bases). The germline V gene has CDR1 SEHNR and CDR2 FQNEAQ (reference sequence). V was cut by 2 bases and J by 5 bases, with 13 bases left in between. This CDR3 has 15 amino acids. In nucleotides, the CDR3 is TGTGCCAGCAGCTTAATCCCTAGCGTAGACAATGAGCAGTTCTTC. Translating gives CASSLIPSVDNEQFF.